This TCR beta chain is from a study of T cells after yellow fever vaccination. V dropped 2 bases and J dropped 0 bases, with 13 bases sitting between them. The CDR3 is made up of 16 amino acids. Germline assignment: CDR1 MNHEY and CDR2 SVGAGI. Using its own MiXCR run on the 5' RACE reads, TCRdb lists one record per CDR3 protein. Seen here are under 550,000 distinct CDR3 sequences, around a fifth observed once, and the top ten hold roughly 16%. Sequenced here: PBMCs, sampled roughly 20 days after the first yellow fever vaccination. The genes are TRBV6-5 and TRBJ1-1; possible D gene TRBD1, 5 bases. This TCR derives from a man between 18 and 29 years old who received the YFV17D yellow fever vaccine. CDR3 sequence: CASSYEWGTVNTEAFF. The CDR3 DNA sequence: TGTGCCAGCAGTTACGAATGGGGCACCGTGAACACTGAAGCTTTCTTT.